The 20 T cell receptor beta chains below all came from one sample that was sequenced in a study of cytomegalovirus exposure and HLA in healthy donors. PCR amplification relied on 60 Vbeta primers (plus 13 Jbeta primers). Sequencing was performed with immunoSEQ multiplex PCR; in TCRdb, only in-frame clones are kept and a portion is missing. This repertoire shows roughly 140,000 clones, 75% found once; its top ten account for about 1.3%. Sequenced material: PBMCs. These receptors were taken from a man aged 18 to 29 in good health and CMV-seronegative.

This clone turned up a few times. This chain uses TRBV2 with TRBJ2-3, with a weak D call TRBD2 (6 bases). With 6 bases removed from V and 2 bases from J, the gap between germline ends came to 9 bases. CDR3 length: 13 amino acids. CDR1 is SNHLY, CDR2 FYNNEI, per germline. The CDR3 is CASRSSATDTQYF. In DNA, the CDR3 is TGTGCCAGCAGATCTAGCGCCACAGATACGCAGTATTTT. Full variable domain (remainder filled in from reference TRBV2 and TRBJ2-3): EPEVTQTPSHQVTQMGQEVILRCVPISNHLYFYWYRQILGQKVEFLVSFYNNEISEKSEIFDDQFSVERPDGSNFTLKIRSTKLEDSAMYFCASRSSATDTQYFGPGTRLTVL.

The V and J genes are TRBV25-1 and TRBJ1-4; TRBD1 matches at 9 bases. The CDR3 totals 17 residues. The ends lost 6 bases at V and 8 bases at J; junction bases unmatched: 16. Germline CDR1 MGHDK, CDR2 SYGVNS. CDR3 residues: CASSNRGRRSSLEKLFF. The CDR3 DNA reads as TGTGCCAGCAGCAACAGGGGGCGTCGGTCTTCATTGGAAAAACTGTTTTTT. Supplemented by reference TRBV25-1 and TRBJ1-4, the full variable domain reads EADIYQTPRYLVIGTGKKITLECSQTMGHDKMYWYQQDPGMELHLIHYSYGVNSTEKGDLSSESTVSRIRTEHFPLTLESARPSHTSQYLCASSNRGRRSSLEKLFFGSGTQLSVL.

The V call is TRBV7-6, the J call TRBJ2-7; 8 bases align to TRBD2. CDR3 length equals 14 residues. The J segment lost 2 bases and the V segment lost 5 bases, leaving 5 bases of the junction unmatched. Germline-derived CDR1 and CDR2 are SGHVS and FNYEAQ. Here the CDR3 DNA reads TGTGCCAGCAGCCTTACTAGCGGCCCCTACGAGCAGTACTTC. Amino acid sequence: CASSLTSGPYEQYF.

The chain is built from TRBV21-1 and TRBJ2-7; the D call in the table, TRBD1, was not verified against the DNA. TRBV21-1 is labeled a pseudogene. The CDR3 extends over 14 amino acids. The CDR3, as DNA: TGTGCCAGCAGCAGAATCGCAGGGACCTACGAGCAGTACTTC. Its protein product is CASSRIAGTYEQYF.

This clone was detected only once. The V call is TRBV5-6, the J call TRBJ2-7, with a tentative D call TRBD1 (6 bases). V was cut by 3 bases and J by 3 bases, with 10 bases left in between. The CDR3 extends over 13 amino acids. CDR1 is SGHDT, CDR2 YYEEEE, per germline. The CDR3 loop reads CASSYTGFYEQYF. The CDR3 DNA reads as TGTGCCAGCAGCTATACAGGGTTCTACGAGCAGTACTTC. Looking up the rest from reference TRBV5-6 and TRBJ2-7 gives the full variable domain: DAGVTQSPTHLIKTRGQQVTLRCSPKSGHDTVSWYQQALGQGPQFIFQYYEEEERQRGNFPDRFSGHQFPNYSSELNVNALLLGDSALYLCASSYTGFYEQYFGPGTRLTVT.

This sequence joins TRBV5-8 and TRBJ2-3; 13 bases match TRBD2. The ends lost 3 bases at V and 3 bases at J; junction bases unmatched: 13. This CDR3 comprises 19 residues. Germline CDR1 SGHTS, CDR2 YDEGEE. The CDR3 DNA follows: TGTGCCAGCAGCTGGACTAGCGGGGGAGGGCTAGATAGTACAGATACGCAGTATTTT. Translating gives CASSWTSGGGLDSTDTQYF.

This chain joins TRBV7-8 and TRBJ1-4; the D gene is possibly TRBD1 (6 bases). The CDR3 is 16 amino acids. Germline-derived CDR1 and CDR2 are SGHVS and FQNEAQ. V shed 5 bases and J shed 3 bases, with 16 bases lying between them. The CDR3 spells CASSPNRVKANEKLFF. Written as DNA, the CDR3 is TGTGCCAGCAGCCCCAACAGGGTAAAAGCTAATGAAAAACTGTTTTTT.

This clone has a single count. The chain uses TRBV28 and TRBJ1-4, with D perhaps matching TRBD1 (6 bases). CDR1 is MDHEN, CDR2 SYDVKM, per germline. This CDR3 contains 16 residues. V gave up 4 bases and J gave up 8 bases, with 20 bases separating them. Here the CDR3 reads CASSSAGEKGREKLFF. CDR3 nucleotide sequence: TGTGCCAGCAGTTCCGCAGGGGAAAAGGGGAGAGAAAAACTGTTTTTT.

Only one count was recorded for this clone. Here the CDR3 DNA reads TGCGCCAGCAGCCTCGCCGGGACAGGGGGTGAAAAACTGTTTTTT. The encoded protein is CASSLAGTGGEKLFF. The chain links TRBV5-1 to TRBJ1-4, with 11 nucleotides matching TRBD1. The CDR3 has 15 amino acids. With V trimmed by 4 bases and J by 7 bases, 6 bases remained unmatched. Germline values: CDR1 SGHRS, CDR2 YFSETQ.

The rearrangement uses TRBV18 and TRBJ1-3; D gene uncertain. Germline V gene lookup returns CDR1 KGHSH and CDR2 LQKENI. Trimming removed 2 bases from V and 4 bases from J, with 12 bases in between. The CDR3 is made up of 15 amino acids. DNA for the CDR3: TGTGCCAGCTCACCAATCGGGGAAGGAGGAAACACCATATATTTT. This encodes CASSPIGEGGNTIYF.

This chain's CDR3 is CSAPGGDRSEAFF. Here the CDR3 DNA reads TGCAGCGCTCCTGGGGGGGATCGCTCTGAAGCTTTCTTT. The chain recombines TRBV29-1 with TRBJ1-1, with D perhaps matching TRBD1 (5 bases). The CDR3 length is 13 residues. The germline V gene has CDR1 SQVTM and CDR2 ANQGSEA. Trimming took 7 bases from V and 6 from J, leaving 18 bases between them.

The chain has TRBV19 and TRBJ1-5; D might be TRBD1 (5 bases). Germline assignment: CDR1 LNHDA and CDR2 SQIVND (reference sequence). V gave up 6 bases and J gave up 7 bases, with 16 bases separating them. This CDR3 region has 14 residues. For the CDR3, the DNA is TGTGCCAGTAGCTGGGGAGGGGTGGGGCAGCCCCAGCATTTT. This codes for CASSWGGVGQPQHF.

This clone occurred once. The chain links TRBV27 to TRBJ2-7; D may be TRBD2 (6 bases). V lost 5 bases and J lost 4, with 15 bases in between. There are 14 residues in the CDR3. The germline gives CDR1 MNHEY, CDR2 SMNVEV (reference sequence). The CDR3 DNA follows: TGTGCCAGCAGTCCGACTAGTGGGACTTACGAGCAGTACTTC. Its protein product is CASSPTSGTYEQYF.

This rearrangement joins TRBV7-9 to TRBJ2-3; TRBD2 might be the D (5 bases). V was trimmed by 1 base and J by 2 bases, leaving 10 bases between them. Germline CDR1 and CDR2: SEHNR and FQNEAQ (reference sequence). The CDR3 is 15 amino acids. DNA for the CDR3: TGTGCCAGCAGCTTAGTCCCGGGGTCCACAGATACGCAGTATTTT. The encoded protein is CASSLVPGSTDTQYF.

The V call is TRBV7-2, the J call TRBJ2-1; 13 nucleotides line up with TRBD2. This CDR3 region has 15 residues. J gave up 6 bases and V 4 bases, and 3 bases lay outside the gene matches. Looked up from germline, CDR1 is SGHTA and CDR2 is FQGNSA. CDR3 amino acids: CASSSGLAGVNEQFF. As DNA, the CDR3 is TGTGCCAGCAGCTCCGGACTAGCGGGAGTCAATGAGCAGTTCTTC.

This chain joins TRBV9 and TRBJ2-7; 7 bases are a match to TRBD2. The CDR3 length is 13 residues. The germline V gene encodes CDR1 SGDLS and CDR2 YYNGEE. V lost 3 bases and J lost 2; bases outside the gene matches: 2. CDR3 amino acids: CASSGEGAYEQYF. The DNA of the CDR3 is TGTGCCAGCAGCGGGGAGGGTGCCTACGAGCAGTACTTC.

The V call is TRBV7-8, the J call TRBJ1-1; TRBD1 matches 8 bases. V trimming: 4 bases; J trimming: 10 bases; junction bases outside the gene matches: 8. The CDR3 is 13 residues long. The V gene's germline CDR1 is SGHVS and CDR2 FQNEAQ. The CDR3 reads CASSYPDREAAFF. The CDR3 DNA follows: TGTGCCAGCAGCTACCCGGACAGGGAGGCAGCTTTCTTT.

The chain links TRBV7-2 to TRBJ1-4; D unresolved. Germline values: CDR1 SGHTA, CDR2 FQGNSA. This CDR3 is 17 amino acids long. The germline V and J ends were trimmed by 5 bases and 3 bases, with 19 bases remaining between them. This CDR3 reads CASSQGRPVSANEKLFF. The DNA of the CDR3 is TGTGCCAGCAGCCAAGGGAGGCCTGTCTCGGCTAATGAAAAACTGTTTTTT.

V usage is TRBV4-1 and J usage is TRBJ2-1; TRBD2 matches at 8 bases. CDR3 length: 15 amino acids. From germline, CDR1 is MGHRA and CDR2 YSYEKL. Trimming took 1 base from V and 7 from J; bases not matched to a gene: 6. In DNA, the CDR3 is TGCGCCAGCAGCCAAGTGGGTGGCGGGGGGAATGAGCAGTTCTTC. Its protein is CASSQVGGGGNEQFF.

This sequence joins TRBV9 and TRBJ2-5; 7 bases fit TRBD2. V lost 0 bases, J lost 5 bases, and 10 bases stayed unmatched. Germline V gives CDR1 SGDLS, CDR2 YYNGEE. This CDR3 is 16 amino acids long. CDR3 in amino acids: CASSVAPGAGWETQYF. The CDR3, as DNA: TGTGCCAGCAGCGTAGCCCCGGGAGCGGGGTGGGAGACCCAGTACTTC.